This TCR beta chain emerged from a study of human thymus T cells. Overall study findings and caveats: Thymic and blood repertoires appeared to carry a bias in their V and J gene usage.

It was healthy Finnish infants having corrective surgery for congenital heart defects who were the donors. No fixed cell number was used; all available blood leukocytes supplied DNA. The assay was immunoSEQ multiplex PCR, and TCRdb's table has in-frame clones only and misses some. The repertoire has 35,000 to 55,000 clones, nearly 95% of them found once; the top ten carry more than 0.1%. Comments on this clone: The antigen is not known.

V was clipped by 5 bases and J by 15 bases, with 17 bases between them. The CDR3 totals 12 residues. Germline loops: CDR1 LNHDA, CDR2 SQIVND (reference sequence). The rearrangement uses TRBV19 and TRBJ2-1; D perhaps matches TRBD2 (6 bases). Specimen: blood. The receptor's source is a boy younger than two with a congenital heart defect but otherwise immunologically healthy. The CDR3 region is CASSSQGLFRFF. Here the CDR3 DNA reads TGTGCCAGTAGTTCCCAGGGACTCTTCAGGTTCTTC.